A selection of T cell receptor beta chains follows, all from one sample in a study of OX40 agonist ivuxolimab in advanced cancers. Profiled with immunoSEQ multiplex PCR; TCRdb holds only in-frame clones, not every one. Altogether about 50,000 clones are present, more than 85% being singletons, with the ten largest covering more than 13%. The sample was CD4+ or CD8+ T cells sorted from blood, taken in a trial of the OX40 agonist ivuxolimab. The receptors here all came from an adult with an advanced solid tumor such as melanoma, head and neck, liver or kidney cancer. The conserved cysteine and the conserved F or W are not part of the CDR3 here. Fields, in order: V gene, J gene, CDR3 protein.

TRBV6-4	TRBJ1-1	ASSDAPNTEAF
TRBV5-1	TRBJ1-4	ASSLEGRTNEKLF
TRBV7-6	TRBJ2-1	ASSLGEGGNEQF
TRBV7-9	TRBJ2-7	ASSFSGTPQEQY
TRBV7-2	TRBJ1-1	ASSLRELLFMNTEAF
TRBV5-5	TRBJ1-5	ASSLVTGSNQPQH
TRBV7-9	TRBJ1-2	ASGYRNYGYT
TRBV14	TRBJ1-2	ASSHDRDGYT
TRBV4-1	TRBJ2-7	ASSLSGTGAYEQY
TRBV2	TRBJ2-7	ASSVTSGGYEQY
TRBV30	TRBJ2-5	AMAGGFGETQY